The 17 T cell receptor beta chains presented below share a single source sample, sequenced in a study of blood T cells in healthy people across ages (dated by TCRdb to the mid-2010s). Preparation of the library involved 5' RACE. The sequencing machine was an Illumina HiSeq 2500. A second roughly 6 to 11 cycle PCR used a sample-barcoded 5' primer and a J-beta primer mix. The public sequencing data were trimmed at Q25 with fastp and processed into clonotypes with MiXCR by TCRdb, which kept only in-frame beta chains. Every distinct CDR3 protein forms one entry, paired with its most common genes and DNA. The sample table records some 670,000 distinct CDR3 sequences; about 51% of these occur just once. Around an eighth of the sample belongs to the ten largest clones. The sequenced material came from blood. Source of these receptors: a woman over 75 in good health.

The chain uses TRBV28 and TRBJ2-5; a possible D gene is TRBD2 (5 bases). The DNA end lines up better with TRBJ2-7; the J call may be wrong. CDR1 is MDHEN, CDR2 SYDVKM, per germline. The CDR3 runs 14 residues. In DNA form, the CDR3 reads TGTGCCAGCGTCGACGCGGGCAGCGGCTACGAGCAGTACTTC. This encodes CASVDAGSGYEQYF.

This clonotype was detected many times. The chain joins TRBV6-6 to TRBJ1-2, with D uncertain. Germline CDR1 reads MNHNY; CDR2 reads SVGAGI (reference sequence). CDR3 length: 15 amino acids. Trimming shortened V by 7 bases and J by 2 bases, and 17 bases separated the two germline ends. The CDR3 is CASKPVLSANYGYTF. CDR3 DNA sequence: TGTGCCAGCAAACCAGTTCTATCGGCCAACTATGGCTACACCTTC.

In its sample, this clonotype was seen many times. This sequence joins TRBV7-3 and TRBJ2-1; D ambiguous. This CDR3 region has 17 residues. CDR1 and CDR2 (germline): SGHTA, FQGTGA. V was pared by 5 bases and J by 2 bases, with 19 bases between. The CDR3 coding sequence is TGTGCCAGCAGCCCCCAAGGGCAGCCTACTACCTACAATGAGCAGTTCTTC. It specifies CASSPQGQPTTYNEQFF.

The chain has TRBV29-1 and TRBJ1-4; D is uncertain. Trimming took off 4 bases at V and 5 bases at J, with 14 bases between the two ends. This CDR3 is built from 14 residues. Germline CDR1 and CDR2: SQVTM and ANQGSEA. The CDR3 protein is CSVVSTESNEKLFF. In DNA form, the CDR3 reads TGCAGCGTTGTGTCCACGGAGAGCAATGAAAAACTGTTTTTT.

V is TRBV7-9 and J is TRBJ2-1; 8 bases fit TRBD1. Per germline, CDR1 SEHNR and CDR2 FQNEAQ (reference sequence). The V segment lost 5 bases and the J segment 4 bases; nucleotides outside the gene matches: 10. This CDR3 has 16 amino acids. Written as DNA, the CDR3 is TGTGCCAGCAGCCCCCGTAGGGACAGGATATACAATGAGCAGTTCTTC. This gives the protein CASSPRRDRIYNEQFF.

The chain uses TRBV18 and TRBJ2-1; D gene unclear. Germline V CDR1 and CDR2: KGHSH, LQKENI. Trimming removed 1 base from V and 3 bases from J, with 10 bases in between. The CDR3 covers 15 residues. CDR3: CASSPRAPSYNEQFF. The CDR3 DNA sequence: TGTGCCAGCTCACCACGGGCTCCAAGCTACAATGAGCAGTTCTTC.

The chain recombines TRBV28 with TRBJ2-1; a possible D gene is TRBD2 (5 bases). Matching the DNA end better, TRBJ2-7 makes the J call doubtful. Per the germline V gene, CDR1 is MDHEN and CDR2 is SYDVKM. CDR3 length: 19 residues. In DNA, the CDR3 is TGTGCCAGCAGCTACCTCCGGGGTCCCAATTTTAGCTCCTACAATGAGCAGTACTTC. Translation gives CASSYLRGPNFSSYNEQYF.

The chain couples TRBV7-2 to TRBJ2-7, with TRBD2 as a possible D gene (5 bases). Deletions cut 2 bases from V and 3 bases from J, with 14 bases between. Germline values: CDR1 SGHTA, CDR2 FQGNSA. The CDR3 loop spans 15 amino acids. The CDR3 DNA reads TGTGCCAGCAGCTTAAAGGCGAGGGAAAACTACGAGCAGTACTTC. Translating gives CASSLKARENYEQYF.

This chain uses TRBV7-2 with TRBJ2-1, with 11 bases matching TRBD2. The length of the CDR3 is 18 residues. V was clipped by 5 bases and J by 5 bases; unmatched bases: 14. Per germline, CDR1 SGHTA and CDR2 FQGNSA. The CDR3 is CASSPRLAGISRNNEQFF. CDR3 coding DNA: TGTGCCAGCAGCCCTCGACTAGCGGGAATTAGTAGGAACAATGAGCAGTTCTTC.

This clonotype was seen a few times. This chain uses TRBV7-2 with TRBJ2-5, with D unclear. The CDR3 length is 15 residues. Trimming pared 1 base from V and 0 bases from J, leaving 9 bases between. Germline V gives CDR1 SGHTA, CDR2 FQGNSA. The CDR3 DNA follows: TGTGCCAGCAGCTTAGGGGCGGCGAACCAAGAGACCCAGTACTTC. Encoded protein: CASSLGAANQETQYF.

About this clonotype itself: This may be a read error, as it is one base from a much larger clone. V and J are TRBV6-2 or TRBV6-3 and TRBJ2-5; TRBD1 might be the D (6 bases). The J call may be mistaken, given a closer DNA end match to TRBJ2-7. Germline CDR1 is MNHEY and CDR2 is SVGEGT. The CDR3 runs 13 residues. CDR3: CASSLTGPSEQYF. The CDR3 DNA reads as TGTGCCAGCAGTTTGACAGGCCCATCCGAGCAGTACTTC.

In the case of this clonotype: A single base separates this from a much larger clone, so it may be a read error. The chain carries TRBV5-6 and TRBJ2-1, with a tentative D call TRBD2 (6 bases). The length of the CDR3 is 17 residues. V lost 2 bases and J lost 10, with 25 bases in between. From germline, CDR1 is SGHDT and CDR2 YYEEEE. The CDR3 DNA reads as TGTGCCAGCAGCTTCGCTCCGGTGCGGGGCGTCTCCTACGAGCAGTTCTTC. Encoded protein: CASSFAPVRGVSYEQFF.

The chain joins TRBV2 to TRBJ1-4, with D perhaps matching TRBD1 (6 bases). Germline CDR1 reads SNHLY; CDR2 reads FYNNEI. V lost 4 bases to trimming and J lost 5 bases, with 11 bases between them. CDR3 length: 14 residues. The CDR3 loop is CASSVGGMNEKLFF. In DNA form, the CDR3 reads TGTGCCAGCAGTGTAGGGGGAATGAATGAAAAACTGTTTTTT.

The chain links TRBV5-1 to TRBJ2-5; tentatively, D is TRBD1 (6 bases). Between the trimmed V and J ends, which lost 2 bases and 1 base, there was a span of 12 bases. Germline V CDR1 and CDR2: SGHRS, YFSETQ. This CDR3 is built from 15 residues. CDR3 nucleotides: TGCGCCAGCAGCTTAACAGGGTCGGGCCAAGAGACCCAGTACTTC. Translation gives CASSLTGSGQETQYF.

V usage is TRBV27 and J usage is TRBJ2-7; perhaps TRBD2 as D (5 bases). Germline V gene lookup returns CDR1 MNHEY and CDR2 SMNVEV (reference sequence). V dropped 3 bases and J dropped 0 bases, with 15 bases sitting between them. The CDR3 totals 16 residues. The CDR3 loop is CASSFGYGVYSYEQYF. DNA for the CDR3: TGTGCCAGCAGTTTTGGGTACGGGGTCTACTCCTACGAGCAGTACTTC.

This clonotype was observed a few times. This rearrangement joins TRBV7-2 to TRBJ2-7; 8 bases agree with TRBD2. The V gene's germline CDR1 is SGHTA and CDR2 FQGNSA. V lost 1 base, J lost 7 bases, and 9 bases stayed unmatched. The length of the CDR3 is 15 residues. CDR3 protein: CASSLDVGRVREQYF. As DNA, the CDR3 is TGTGCCAGCAGCTTAGATGTCGGGAGGGTTCGAGAGCAGTACTTC. Full variable domain (remainder filled in from reference TRBV7-2 and TRBJ2-7): GAGVSQSPSNKVTEKGKDVELRCDPISGHTALYWYRQSLGQGLEFLIYFQGNSAPDKSGLPSDRFSAERTGGSVSTLTIQRTQQEDSAVYLCASSLDVGRVREQYFGPGTRLTVT.

As concerns this clonotype: This may be a read error, as it is one base from a much larger clone. CDR3 residues: CASNYLTDNYGYTF. The CDR3 nucleotides are TGTGCCAGCAACTACCTGACCGATAACTATGGCTACACCTTC. V and J are TRBV6-6 and TRBJ1-2; D is unclear. Trimming cost V 7 bases and J 1 base, with 13 bases left between them. The CDR3 totals 14 residues. Germline V gives CDR1 MNHNY, CDR2 SVGAGI (reference sequence).